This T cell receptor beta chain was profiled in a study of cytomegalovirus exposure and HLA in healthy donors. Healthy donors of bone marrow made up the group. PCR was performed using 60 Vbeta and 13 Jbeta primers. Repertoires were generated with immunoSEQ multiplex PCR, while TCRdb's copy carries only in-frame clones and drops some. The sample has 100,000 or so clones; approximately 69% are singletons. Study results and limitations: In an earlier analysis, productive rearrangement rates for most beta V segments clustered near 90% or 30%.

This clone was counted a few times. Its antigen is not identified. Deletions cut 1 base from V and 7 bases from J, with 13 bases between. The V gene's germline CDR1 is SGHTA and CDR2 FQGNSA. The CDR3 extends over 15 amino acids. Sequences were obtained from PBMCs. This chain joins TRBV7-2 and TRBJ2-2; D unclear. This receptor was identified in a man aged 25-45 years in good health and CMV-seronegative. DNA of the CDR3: TGTGCCAGCAGCTTAGATCGCTCAACGGGCGGGGAGCTGTTTTTT. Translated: CASSLDRSTGGELFF. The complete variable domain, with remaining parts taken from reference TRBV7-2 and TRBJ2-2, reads GAGVSQSPSNKVTEKGKDVELRCDPISGHTALYWYRQSLGQGLEFLIYFQGNSAPDKSGLPSDRFSAERTGGSVSTLTIQRTQQEDSAVYLCASSLDRSTGGELFFGEGSRLTVL.